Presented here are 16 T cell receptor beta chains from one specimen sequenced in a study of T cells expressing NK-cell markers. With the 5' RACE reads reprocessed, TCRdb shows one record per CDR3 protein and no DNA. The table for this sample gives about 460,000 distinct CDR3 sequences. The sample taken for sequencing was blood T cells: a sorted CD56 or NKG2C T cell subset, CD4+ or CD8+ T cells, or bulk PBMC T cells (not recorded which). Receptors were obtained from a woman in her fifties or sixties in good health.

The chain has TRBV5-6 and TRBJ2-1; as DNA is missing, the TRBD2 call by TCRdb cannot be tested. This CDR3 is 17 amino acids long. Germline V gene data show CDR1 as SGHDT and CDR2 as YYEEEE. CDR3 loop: CASSSLTSGSLYNEQFF.

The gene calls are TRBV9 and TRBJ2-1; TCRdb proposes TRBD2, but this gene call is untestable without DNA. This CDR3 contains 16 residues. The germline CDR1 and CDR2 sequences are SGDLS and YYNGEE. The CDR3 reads CASSVGAGVSYNEQFF.

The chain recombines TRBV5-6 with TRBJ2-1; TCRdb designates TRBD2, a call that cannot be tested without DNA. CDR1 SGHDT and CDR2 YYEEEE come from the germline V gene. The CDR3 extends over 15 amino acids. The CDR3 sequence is CASSLGRLAGARQFF.

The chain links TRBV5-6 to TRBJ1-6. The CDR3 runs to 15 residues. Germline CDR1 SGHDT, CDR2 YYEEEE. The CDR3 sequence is CASSHGFSHNSPLHF. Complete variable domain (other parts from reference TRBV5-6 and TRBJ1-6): DAGVTQSPTHLIKTRGQQVTLRCSPKSGHDTVSWYQQALGQGPQFIFQYYEEEERQRGNFPDRFSGHQFPNYSSELNVNALLLGDSALYLCASSHGFSHNSPLHFGNGTRLTVT.

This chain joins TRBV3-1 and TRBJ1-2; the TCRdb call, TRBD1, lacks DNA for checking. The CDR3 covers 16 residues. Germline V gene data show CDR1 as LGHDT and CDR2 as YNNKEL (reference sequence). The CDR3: CASSRAKGQGRSRYTF.

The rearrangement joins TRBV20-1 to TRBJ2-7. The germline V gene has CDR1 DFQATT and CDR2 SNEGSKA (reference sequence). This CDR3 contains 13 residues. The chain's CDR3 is CSARDGSSYEQYF.

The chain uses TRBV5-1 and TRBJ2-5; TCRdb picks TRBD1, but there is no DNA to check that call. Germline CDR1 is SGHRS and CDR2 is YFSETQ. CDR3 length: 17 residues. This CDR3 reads CASSGRGRDRVQETQYF.

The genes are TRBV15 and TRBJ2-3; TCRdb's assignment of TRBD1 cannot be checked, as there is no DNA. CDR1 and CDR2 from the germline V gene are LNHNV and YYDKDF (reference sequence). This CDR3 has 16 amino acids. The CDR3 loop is CATSRDPSGAGDTQYF.

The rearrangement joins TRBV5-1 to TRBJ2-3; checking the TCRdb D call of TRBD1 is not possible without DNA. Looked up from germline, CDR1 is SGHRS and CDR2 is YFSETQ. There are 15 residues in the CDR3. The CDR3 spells CASLAGTGARNTQYF.

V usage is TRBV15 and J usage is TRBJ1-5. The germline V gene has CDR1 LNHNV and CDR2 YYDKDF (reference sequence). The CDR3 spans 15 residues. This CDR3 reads CATSGLGESNQPQHF.

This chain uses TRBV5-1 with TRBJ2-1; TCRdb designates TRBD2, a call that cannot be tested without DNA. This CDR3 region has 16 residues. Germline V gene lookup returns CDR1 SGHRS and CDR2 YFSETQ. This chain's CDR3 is CASSSSTSGRMNEQFF.

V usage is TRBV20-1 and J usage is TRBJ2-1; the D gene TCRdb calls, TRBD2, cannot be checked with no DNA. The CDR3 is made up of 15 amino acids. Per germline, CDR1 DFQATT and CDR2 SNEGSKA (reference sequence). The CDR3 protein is CSAAGVAGGTNEQFF.

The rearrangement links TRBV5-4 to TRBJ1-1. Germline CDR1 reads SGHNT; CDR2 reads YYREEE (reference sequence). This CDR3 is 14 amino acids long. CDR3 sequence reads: CASTRGGPNTEAFF. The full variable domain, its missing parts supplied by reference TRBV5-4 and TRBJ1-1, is ETGVTQSPTHLIKTRGQQVTLRCSSQSGHNTVSWYQQALGQGPQFIFQYYREEENGRGNFPPRFSGLQFPNYSSELNVNALELDDSALYLCASTRGGPNTEAFFGQGTRLTVV.

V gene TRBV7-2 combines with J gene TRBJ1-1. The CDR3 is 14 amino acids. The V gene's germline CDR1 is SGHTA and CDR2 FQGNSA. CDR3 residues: CASSSPGRDTEAFF.

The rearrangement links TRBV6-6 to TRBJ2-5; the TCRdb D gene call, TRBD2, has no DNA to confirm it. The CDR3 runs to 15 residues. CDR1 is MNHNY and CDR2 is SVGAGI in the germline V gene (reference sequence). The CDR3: CASIRTSGVGETQYF.

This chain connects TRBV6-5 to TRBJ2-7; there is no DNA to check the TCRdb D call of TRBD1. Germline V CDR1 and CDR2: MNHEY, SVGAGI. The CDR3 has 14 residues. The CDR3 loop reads CASSRQAWTYEQYF.